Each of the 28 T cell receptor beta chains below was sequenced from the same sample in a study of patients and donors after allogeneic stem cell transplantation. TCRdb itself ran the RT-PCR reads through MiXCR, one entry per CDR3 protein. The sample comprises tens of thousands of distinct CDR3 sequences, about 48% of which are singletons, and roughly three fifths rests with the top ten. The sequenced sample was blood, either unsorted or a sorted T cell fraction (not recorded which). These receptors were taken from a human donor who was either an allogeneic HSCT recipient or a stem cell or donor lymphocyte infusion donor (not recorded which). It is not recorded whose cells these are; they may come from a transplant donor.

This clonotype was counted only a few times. The CDR3 DNA is TGTGCCAGCAGTTTGTACAGGGGTGGGGATCAGCCCCAGCATTTT. It specifies CASSLYRGGDQPQHF. The J gene is TRBJ1-5, the V gene TRBV27, with 7 bases identical to TRBD1. V shed 3 bases, J shed 5 bases, and the junction held 7 bases outside the gene matches. The CDR3 has 15 amino acids. Germline loops: CDR1 MNHEY, CDR2 SMNVEV (reference sequence).

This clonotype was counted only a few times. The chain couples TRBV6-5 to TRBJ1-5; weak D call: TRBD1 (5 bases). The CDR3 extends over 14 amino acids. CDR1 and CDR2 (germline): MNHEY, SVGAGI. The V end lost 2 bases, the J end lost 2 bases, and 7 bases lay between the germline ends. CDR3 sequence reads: CASSYGAGNQPQHF. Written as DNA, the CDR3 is TGTGCCAGCAGTTACGGGGCTGGCAATCAGCCCCAGCATTTT.

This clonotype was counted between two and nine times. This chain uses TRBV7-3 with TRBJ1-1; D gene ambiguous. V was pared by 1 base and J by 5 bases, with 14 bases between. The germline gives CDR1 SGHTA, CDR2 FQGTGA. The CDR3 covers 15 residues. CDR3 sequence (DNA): TGTGCCAGCAGCTTAATACCAGGCGGGAAGACTGAAGCTTTCTTT. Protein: CASSLIPGGKTEAFF.

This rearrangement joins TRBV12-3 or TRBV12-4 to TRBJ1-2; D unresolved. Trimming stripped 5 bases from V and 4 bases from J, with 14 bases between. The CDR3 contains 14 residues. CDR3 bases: TGTGCCAGCAGTCATTTAGACGTGGTCTATGGCTACACCTTC. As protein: CASSHLDVVYGYTF.

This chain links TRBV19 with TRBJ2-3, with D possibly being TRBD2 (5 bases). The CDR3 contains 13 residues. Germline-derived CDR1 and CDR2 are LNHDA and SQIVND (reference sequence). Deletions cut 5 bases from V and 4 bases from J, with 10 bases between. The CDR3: CASSFEGADTQYF. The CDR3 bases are TGTGCCAGTAGTTTTGAGGGTGCAGATACGCAGTATTTT.

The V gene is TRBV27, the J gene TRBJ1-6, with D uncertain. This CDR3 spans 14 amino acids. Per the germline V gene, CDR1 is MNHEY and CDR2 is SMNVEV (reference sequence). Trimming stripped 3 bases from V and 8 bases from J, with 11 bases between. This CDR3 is CASSFLRPDSPLHF. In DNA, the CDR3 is TGTGCCAGCAGTTTCCTCCGACCGGATTCACCCCTCCACTTT.

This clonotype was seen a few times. The CDR3 DNA sequence: TGTGCCAGCTCACCACGGGGGACAGAACGTAAGACTGAAGCTTTCTTT. Amino acids: CASSPRGTERKTEAFF. V gene TRBV18 combines with J gene TRBJ1-1, with TRBD1 matching over 7 bases. V lost 1 base to trimming and J lost 5 bases; unmatched junction nucleotides: 10. From germline, CDR1 is KGHSH and CDR2 LQKENI. CDR3 length: 16 residues. The full variable domain, completed using reference TRBV18 and TRBJ1-1, is NAGVMQNPRHLVRRRGQEARLRCSPMKGHSHVYWYRQLPEEGLKFMVYLQKENIIDESGMPKERFSAEFPKEGPSILRIQQVVRGDSAAYFCASSPRGTERKTEAFFGQGTRLTVV.

The CDR3 nucleotides are TGTGCCAGCAGCGTAGAAGCCCGCACTGAAGCTTTCTTT. Residues: CASSVEARTEAFF. The chain has TRBV9 and TRBJ1-1; D ambiguous. V lost 0 bases and J lost 4, with 7 bases in between. Germline V gene sequence: CDR1 SGDLS, CDR2 YYNGEE. The CDR3 contains 13 residues.

CDR3 nucleotides: TGTGCCAGCAGCTTAGATGTGTGGTCGCTAGTGCAGTTCTTC. It is translated as CASSLDVWSLVQFF. The chain combines TRBV7-8 with TRBJ2-1; D call uncertain. V lost 1 base, J lost 12 bases, and 16 bases lay in between. The CDR3 contains 14 residues. The germline CDR1 and CDR2 sequences are SGHVS and FQNEAQ.

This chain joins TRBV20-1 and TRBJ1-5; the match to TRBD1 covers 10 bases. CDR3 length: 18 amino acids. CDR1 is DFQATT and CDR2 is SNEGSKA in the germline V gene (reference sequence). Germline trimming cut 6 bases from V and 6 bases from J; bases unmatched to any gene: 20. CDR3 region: CSASVPSGQGVFGQPQHF. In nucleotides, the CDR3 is TGCAGTGCCTCCGTGCCCTCCGGACAGGGGGTGTTTGGTCAGCCCCAGCATTTT.

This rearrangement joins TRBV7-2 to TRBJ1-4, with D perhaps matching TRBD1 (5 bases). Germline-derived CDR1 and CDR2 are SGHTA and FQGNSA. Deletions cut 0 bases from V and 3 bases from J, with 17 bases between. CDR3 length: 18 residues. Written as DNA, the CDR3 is TGTGCCAGCAGCTTAGCAGGGGACCGTCAGTGGCCTAATGAAAAACTGTTTTTT. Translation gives CASSLAGDRQWPNEKLFF.

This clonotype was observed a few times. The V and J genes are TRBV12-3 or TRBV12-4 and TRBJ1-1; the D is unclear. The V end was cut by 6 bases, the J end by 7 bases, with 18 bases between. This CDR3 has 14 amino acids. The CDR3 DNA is TGTGCCAGCAGCCCAAAAGAGGTAGGACTTGAAGCTTTCTTT. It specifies CASSPKEVGLEAFF.

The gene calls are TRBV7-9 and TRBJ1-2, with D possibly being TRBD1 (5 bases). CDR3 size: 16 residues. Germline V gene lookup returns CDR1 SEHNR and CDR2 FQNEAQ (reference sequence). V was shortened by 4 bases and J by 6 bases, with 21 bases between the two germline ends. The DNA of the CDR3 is TGTGCCAGCAGCTCAGCGAGAGGAAAACAGGAGGATGGCTACACCTTC. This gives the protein CASSSARGKQEDGYTF.

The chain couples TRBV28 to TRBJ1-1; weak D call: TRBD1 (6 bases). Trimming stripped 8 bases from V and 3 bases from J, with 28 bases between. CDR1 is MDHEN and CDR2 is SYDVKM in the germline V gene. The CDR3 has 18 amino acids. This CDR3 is CASPPETGLKIWDTEAFF. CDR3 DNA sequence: TGTGCCAGCCCACCAGAGACAGGCCTCAAAATCTGGGACACTGAAGCTTTCTTT.

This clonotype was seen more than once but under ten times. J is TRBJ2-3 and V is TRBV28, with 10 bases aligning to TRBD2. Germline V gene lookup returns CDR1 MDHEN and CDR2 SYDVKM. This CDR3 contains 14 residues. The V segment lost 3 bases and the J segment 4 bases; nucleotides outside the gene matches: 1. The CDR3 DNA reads TGTGCCAGCAGTTTGGGACTAGCGCCAGATACGCAGTATTTT. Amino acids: CASSLGLAPDTQYF.

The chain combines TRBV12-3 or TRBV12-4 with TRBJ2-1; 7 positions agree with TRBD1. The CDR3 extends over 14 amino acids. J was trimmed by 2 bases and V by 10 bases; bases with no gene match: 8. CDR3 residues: CATILGTAYNEQFF. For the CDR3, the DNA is TGTGCCACCATCCTGGGGACAGCCTACAATGAGCAGTTCTTC.

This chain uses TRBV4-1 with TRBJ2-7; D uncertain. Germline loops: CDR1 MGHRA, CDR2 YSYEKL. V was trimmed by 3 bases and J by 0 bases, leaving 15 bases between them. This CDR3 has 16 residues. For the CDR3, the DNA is TGCGCCAGCAGCCAGGCTACCTACCGGCCCTCCTACGAGCAGTACTTC. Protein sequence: CASSQATYRPSYEQYF.

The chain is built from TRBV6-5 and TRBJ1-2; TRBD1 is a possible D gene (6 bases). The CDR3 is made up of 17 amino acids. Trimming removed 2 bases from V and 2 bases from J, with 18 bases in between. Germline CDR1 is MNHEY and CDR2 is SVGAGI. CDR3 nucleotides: TGTGCCAGCAGTTACCTCAAAGGCACAGGGAGGAACTATGGCTACACCTTC. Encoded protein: CASSYLKGTGRNYGYTF.

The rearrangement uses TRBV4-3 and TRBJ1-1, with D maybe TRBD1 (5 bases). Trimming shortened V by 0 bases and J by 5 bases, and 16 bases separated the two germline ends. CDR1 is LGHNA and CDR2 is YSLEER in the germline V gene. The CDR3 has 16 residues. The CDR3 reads CASSQEWASGGTEAFF. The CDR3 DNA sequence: TGCGCCAGCAGCCAAGAATGGGCTTCCGGGGGAACTGAAGCTTTCTTT.

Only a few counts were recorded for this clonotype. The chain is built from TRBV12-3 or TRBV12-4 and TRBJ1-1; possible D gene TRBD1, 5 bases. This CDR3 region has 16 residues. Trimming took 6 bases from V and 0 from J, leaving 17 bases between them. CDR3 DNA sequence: TGTGCCAGCAGCCAAGGTTATGGGGGATTGAACACTGAAGCTTTCTTT. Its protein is CASSQGYGGLNTEAFF.

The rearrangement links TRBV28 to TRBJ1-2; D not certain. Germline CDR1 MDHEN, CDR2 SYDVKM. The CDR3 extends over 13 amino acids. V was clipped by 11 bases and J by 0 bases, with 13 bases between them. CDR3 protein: CACGRGSNYGYTF. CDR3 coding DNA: TGTGCCTGCGGGAGAGGGTCTAACTATGGCTACACCTTC.

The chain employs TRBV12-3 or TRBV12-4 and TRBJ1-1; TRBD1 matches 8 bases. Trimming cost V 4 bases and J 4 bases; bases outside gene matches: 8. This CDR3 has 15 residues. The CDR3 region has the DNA TGTGCCAGCAGTTGGCAGGGGGCGCAGGTCACTGAAGCTTTCTTT. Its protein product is CASSWQGAQVTEAFF.

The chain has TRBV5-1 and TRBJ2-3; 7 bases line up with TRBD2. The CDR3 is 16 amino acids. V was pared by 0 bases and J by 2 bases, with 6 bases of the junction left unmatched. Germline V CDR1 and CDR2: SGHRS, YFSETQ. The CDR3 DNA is TGCGCCAGCAGCTTGGGGGCTAGCGGATTCACAGATACGCAGTATTTT. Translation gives CASSLGASGFTDTQYF.

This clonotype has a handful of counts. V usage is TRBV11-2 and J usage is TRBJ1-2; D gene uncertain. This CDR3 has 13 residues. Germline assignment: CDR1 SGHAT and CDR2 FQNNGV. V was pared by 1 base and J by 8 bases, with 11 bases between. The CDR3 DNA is TGTGCCAGCAGCTTAGGTCCGGAGGAGGGCTACACCTTC. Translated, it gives CASSLGPEEGYTF.

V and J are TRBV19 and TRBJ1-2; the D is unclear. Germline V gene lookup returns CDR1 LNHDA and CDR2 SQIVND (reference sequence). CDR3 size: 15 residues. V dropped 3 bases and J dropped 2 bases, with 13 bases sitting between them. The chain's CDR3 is CASSIESPGNYGYTF. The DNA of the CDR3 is TGTGCCAGTAGTATCGAATCTCCCGGAAACTATGGCTACACCTTC.

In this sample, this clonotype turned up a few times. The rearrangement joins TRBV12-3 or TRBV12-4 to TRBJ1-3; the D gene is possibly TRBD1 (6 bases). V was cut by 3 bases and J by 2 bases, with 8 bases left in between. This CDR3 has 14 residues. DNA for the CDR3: TGTGCCAGCAGTTTTGGGGGGCCTGGAAACACCATATATTTT. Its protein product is CASSFGGPGNTIYF.

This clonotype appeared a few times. The CDR3 region is CASSTDRVGNSPLHF. The CDR3 bases are TGTGCCAGCAGTACCGACAGGGTGGGGAATTCACCCCTCCACTTT. The rearrangement joins TRBV27 to TRBJ1-6; 7 bases are shared with TRBD1. V was pared by 5 bases and J by 7 bases, with 8 bases of the junction left unmatched. Germline V gene lookup returns CDR1 MNHEY and CDR2 SMNVEV (reference sequence). The CDR3 covers 15 residues.

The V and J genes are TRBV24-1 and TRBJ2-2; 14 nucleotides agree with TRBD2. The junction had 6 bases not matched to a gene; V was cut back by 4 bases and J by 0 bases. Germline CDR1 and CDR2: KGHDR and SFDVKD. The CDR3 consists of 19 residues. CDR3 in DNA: TGTGCCACCAGTGACGGAGGACTAGCGGGAGGCGCGAACACCGGGGAGCTGTTTTTT. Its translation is CATSDGGLAGGANTGELFF.